The rows below give T cell receptor beta chains drawn from one sample of a study of cytomegalovirus exposure and HLA in healthy donors. Generated by immunoSEQ multiplex PCR, the TCRdb table keeps only in-frame clones and is missing some. This sample yields more than 95,000 clones, of which about 81% are seen a single time; about 1% belongs to the top ten. The sample comprised PBMCs. These receptors were taken from a woman in her twenties or thirties in good health and CMV-seronegative. The CDR3 runs from the conserved cysteine through the conserved F or W. Each record gives: J gene, V gene, clone size, D gene, CDR3 protein, CDR3 DNA. The D gene is left open where the match is weak. For some rows the clone size is stated as once, few or many, or as a class when expanded; others skip it.

j_gene: TRBJ2-2
v_gene: TRBV7-9
abundance: -
d_gene: -
CDR3aa: CASSPSWSGYTGELFF
CDR3nt: TGTGCCAGCAGCCCTAGCTGGAGTGGCTACACCGGGGAGCTGTTTTTT

j_gene: TRBJ2-7
v_gene: TRBV9
abundance: -
d_gene: -
CDR3aa: CASSSRQGNHEQYF
CDR3nt: TGTGCCAGCAGTTCGCGTCAGGGGAACCACGAGCAGTACTTC

j_gene: TRBJ2-6
v_gene: TRBV27
abundance: -
d_gene: TRBD1
CDR3aa: CASSLTGAGANVLTF
CDR3nt: TGTGCCAGCAGTTTAACAGGGGCTGGGGCCAACGTCCTGACTTTC

j_gene: TRBJ1-1
v_gene: TRBV5-1
abundance: -
d_gene: -
CDR3aa: CASSLAGMENTEAFF
CDR3nt: TGCGCCAGCAGCTTGGCGGGGATGGAGAACACTGAAGCTTTCTTT

j_gene: TRBJ2-5
v_gene: TRBV5-1
abundance: -
d_gene: -
CDR3aa: CASSSDRGIQETQYF
CDR3nt: TGCGCCAGCAGCTCCGACCGGGGAATCCAAGAGACCCAGTACTTC

j_gene: TRBJ1-2
v_gene: TRBV15
abundance: -
d_gene: -
CDR3aa: CATSRAGPNYGYTF
CDR3nt: TGTGCCACCAGCAGAGCGGGTCCGAACTATGGCTACACCTTC

j_gene: TRBJ1-1
v_gene: TRBV6-6
abundance: -
d_gene: TRBD1
CDR3aa: CASRGQGSTEAFF
CDR3nt: TGTGCCAGCAGGGGACAGGGGTCCACTGAAGCTTTCTTT

j_gene: TRBJ2-7
v_gene: TRBV7-8
abundance: -
d_gene: TRBD2
CDR3aa: CASSSWGLAGGYEQYF
CDR3nt: TGTGCCAGCAGCTCCTGGGGACTAGCGGGGGGGTACGAGCAGTACTTC

j_gene: TRBJ1-6
v_gene: TRBV10-1
abundance: -
d_gene: TRBD1
CDR3aa: CASLITGTVRYNSPLHF
CDR3nt: TGCGCCAGCCTAATAACCGGGACAGTAAGATATAATTCACCCCTCCACTTT

j_gene: TRBJ2-7
v_gene: TRBV6-5
abundance: -
d_gene: -
CDR3aa: CASSYTSGSGYEQYF
CDR3nt: TGTGCCAGCAGTTACACATCGGGGTCGGGATACGAGCAGTACTTC

j_gene: TRBJ2-5
v_gene: TRBV7-7
abundance: -
d_gene: TRBD2
CDR3aa: CASSFGEGETQYF
CDR3nt: TGTGCTAGCAGCTTCGGGGAGGGGGAGACCCAGTACTTC

j_gene: TRBJ1-1
v_gene: TRBV27
abundance: -
d_gene: -
CDR3aa: CASTDGHGGNTEAFF
CDR3nt: TGTGCCAGCACCGACGGACACGGCGGGAACACTGAAGCTTTCTTT

j_gene: TRBJ1-5
v_gene: TRBV6-1
abundance: -
d_gene: TRBD1
CDR3aa: CATTGESRVFQPQHF
CDR3nt: TGTGCCACCACAGGGGAGTCCAGGGTATTTCAGCCCCAGCATTTT

j_gene: TRBJ1-1
v_gene: TRBV9
abundance: -
d_gene: TRBD1
CDR3aa: CASSNPRDSLEAFF
CDR3nt: TGTGCCAGCAGCAACCCCCGGGACAGCCTTGAAGCTTTCTTT

j_gene: TRBJ2-7
v_gene: TRBV27
abundance: few
d_gene: -
CDR3aa: CASSSWGTSNYEQYF
CDR3nt: TGTGCCAGCAGTTCTTGGGGGACATCTAACTACGAGCAGTACTTC

j_gene: TRBJ1-3
v_gene: TRBV7-9
abundance: -
d_gene: -
CDR3aa: CASSLIGYSGNTIYF
CDR3nt: TGTGCCAGCAGCTTAATCGGGTACTCTGGAAACACCATATATTTT

j_gene: TRBJ2-1
v_gene: TRBV19
abundance: -
d_gene: TRBD1
CDR3aa: CASSNRQGPSWEQFF
CDR3nt: TGTGCCAGTAGTAATCGACAGGGCCCCTCTTGGGAGCAGTTCTTC

j_gene: TRBJ1-3
v_gene: TRBV15
abundance: -
d_gene: -
CDR3aa: CATSLRWTIDTIYF
CDR3nt: TGTGCCACCAGCCTCCGATGGACTATTGACACCATATATTTT

j_gene: TRBJ2-1
v_gene: TRBV6-5
abundance: -
d_gene: -
CDR3aa: CASSSDSSAYNEQFF
CDR3nt: TGTGCCAGCAGTTCCGACAGCAGCGCCTACAATGAGCAGTTCTTC

j_gene: TRBJ1-2
v_gene: TRBV20-1
abundance: -
d_gene: -
CDR3aa: CSARYSYGYTF
CDR3nt: TGCAGTGCCCGGTACAGCTATGGCTACACCTTC

j_gene: TRBJ1-5
v_gene: TRBV7-9
abundance: -
d_gene: TRBD1
CDR3aa: CASSPGQGARLSNQPQHF
CDR3nt: TGTGCCAGCAGCCCGGGACAGGGGGCGAGGTTAAGCAATCAGCCCCAGCATTTT

j_gene: TRBJ1-1
v_gene: TRBV11-2
abundance: -
d_gene: TRBD1
CDR3aa: CASSLEGQGMYTEAFF
CDR3nt: TGTGCCAGCAGCTTAGAGGGACAGGGGATGTACACTGAAGCTTTCTTT

j_gene: TRBJ1-1
v_gene: TRBV4-3
abundance: -
d_gene: -
CDR3aa: CASSQGLGGTEAFF
CDR3nt: TGCGCCAGCAGCCAAGGTCTAGGGGGCACTGAAGCTTTCTTT

j_gene: TRBJ2-2
v_gene: TRBV4-2
abundance: -
d_gene: TRBD2
CDR3aa: CASSPSGLITGELFF
CDR3nt: TGTGCCAGCAGCCCTAGCGGGCTTATCACCGGGGAGCTGTTTTTT

j_gene: TRBJ2-2
v_gene: TRBV9
abundance: -
d_gene: -
CDR3aa: CASSVDRANTGELFF
CDR3nt: TGTGCCAGCAGCGTAGACAGGGCCAACACCGGGGAGCTGTTTTTT

j_gene: TRBJ2-7
v_gene: TRBV21-1
abundance: -
d_gene: -
CDR3aa: CASSKRPGSDSYEQYF
CDR3nt: TGTGCCAGCAGCAAAAGGCCAGGATCCGACTCCTACGAGCAGTACTTC

j_gene: TRBJ1-1
v_gene: TRBV14
abundance: few
d_gene: -
CDR3aa: CASSQGVLTEAFF
CDR3nt: TGTGCCAGCAGCCAAGGAGTCCTCACTGAAGCTTTCTTT

j_gene: TRBJ1-2
v_gene: TRBV14
abundance: -
d_gene: -
CDR3aa: CASSPGLSRNYGYTF
CDR3nt: TGTGCCAGCAGCCCGGGTTTATCCCGAAACTATGGCTACACCTTC

j_gene: TRBJ1-1
v_gene: TRBV19
abundance: -
d_gene: -
CDR3aa: CASSISGTVNTEAFF
CDR3nt: TGTGCCAGTAGTATAAGCGGGACGGTGAACACTGAAGCTTTCTTT

j_gene: TRBJ1-3
v_gene: TRBV21-1
abundance: -
d_gene: -
CDR3aa: CASSNRGRDRDPGNTIYF
CDR3nt: TGTGCCAGCAGCAATAGGGGAAGGGACAGGGACCCTGGAAACACCATATATTTT

j_gene: TRBJ2-7
v_gene: TRBV7-9
abundance: -
d_gene: TRBD1
CDR3aa: CSSSLAGQGPYEQYF
CDR3nt: TGTTCCAGCAGCTTAGCCGGACAGGGCCCCTACGAGCAGTACTTC

j_gene: TRBJ1-3
v_gene: TRBV4-2
abundance: -
d_gene: -
CDR3aa: CASSQGTGVVGNTIYF
CDR3nt: TGTGCCAGCAGCCAGGGTACGGGGGTAGTTGGAAACACCATATATTTT

j_gene: TRBJ2-5
v_gene: TRBV5-1
abundance: -
d_gene: TRBD2
CDR3aa: CASSFLAGGSETQYF
CDR3nt: TGCGCCAGCAGCTTCCTAGCGGGAGGGAGTGAGACCCAGTACTTC

j_gene: TRBJ1-2
v_gene: TRBV19
abundance: -
d_gene: TRBD1
CDR3aa: CASSSRQGYGYTF
CDR3nt: TGTGCCAGTAGTAGTAGACAGGGCTATGGCTACACCTTC

j_gene: TRBJ2-1
v_gene: TRBV6-5
abundance: -
d_gene: -
CDR3aa: CASSSGARSYNEQFF
CDR3nt: TGTGCCAGCAGCTCGGGTGCCCGCTCCTACAATGAGCAGTTCTTC

j_gene: TRBJ2-7
v_gene: TRBV11-2
abundance: -
d_gene: TRBD2
CDR3aa: CASTPPTGGGVHEQYF
CDR3nt: TGTGCCAGCACACCCCCTACCGGGGGAGGGGTCCACGAGCAGTACTTC

j_gene: TRBJ1-6
v_gene: TRBV5-1
abundance: -
d_gene: TRBD1
CDR3aa: CASSLAGDSYSPLHF
CDR3nt: TGCGCCAGCAGCTTGGCCGGGGACAGCTATTCACCCCTCCACTTT

j_gene: TRBJ1-1
v_gene: TRBV5-4
abundance: once
d_gene: -
CDR3aa: CASSLAEGGAFF
CDR3nt: TGTGCCAGCAGCTTGGCGGAGGGTGGGGCTTTCTTT

j_gene: TRBJ2-5
v_gene: TRBV13
abundance: once
d_gene: -
CDR3aa: CASSPRDSGASETQYF
CDR3nt: TGTGCCAGCAGCCCCCGTGATAGCGGAGCCTCGGAGACCCAGTACTTC

j_gene: TRBJ2-3
v_gene: TRBV5-1
abundance: -
d_gene: TRBD2
CDR3aa: CASGEGRVTDTQYF
CDR3nt: TGCGCCAGCGGGGAGGGGCGCGTGACAGATACGCAGTATTTT

j_gene: TRBJ1-1
v_gene: TRBV5-4
abundance: -
d_gene: -
CDR3aa: CASSLDLGDAAFF
CDR3nt: TGTGCCAGCAGCTTGGACCTAGGCGATGCAGCTTTCTTT

j_gene: TRBJ1-2
v_gene: TRBV6-1
abundance: few
d_gene: -
CDR3aa: CASSELDRTNYGYTF
CDR3nt: TGTGCCAGCAGTGAACTCGACAGAACTAACTATGGCTACACCTTC

j_gene: TRBJ1-5
v_gene: TRBV12-5
abundance: -
d_gene: TRBD1
CDR3aa: CASGLAWTGDQPQHF
CDR3nt: TGTGCTAGTGGTTTGGCTTGGACAGGGGATCAGCCCCAGCATTTT

j_gene: TRBJ2-3
v_gene: TRBV7-6
abundance: -
d_gene: -
CDR3aa: CASSLRQITDTQYF
CDR3nt: TGTGCCAGCAGTCTACGACAGATCACAGATACGCAGTATTTT

j_gene: TRBJ2-7
v_gene: TRBV12-5
abundance: -
d_gene: TRBD2
CDR3aa: CASGLKGRTFTGTSDSYEQYF
CDR3nt: TGTGCTAGTGGTTTGAAGGGACGGACATTTACCGGGACTAGCGATTCCTACGAGCAGTACTTC

j_gene: TRBJ2-3
v_gene: TRBV10-3
abundance: -
d_gene: -
CDR3aa: CAITPTSTDTQYF
CDR3nt: TGTGCCATCACCCCGACATCCACAGATACGCAGTATTTT

j_gene: TRBJ1-6
v_gene: TRBV28
abundance: -
d_gene: -
CDR3aa: CASTRDNNSPLHF
CDR3nt: TGTGCCAGCACCCGGGACAACAATTCACCCCTCCACTTT

j_gene: TRBJ2-3
v_gene: TRBV5-4
abundance: -
d_gene: TRBD1
CDR3aa: CASNKDRATDTQYF
CDR3nt: TGTGCCAGCAACAAGGACAGGGCCACAGATACGCAGTATTTT

j_gene: TRBJ2-5
v_gene: TRBV7-8
abundance: -
d_gene: -
CDR3aa: CASSFIFRETQYF
CDR3nt: TGTGCCAGCAGCTTCATCTTCCGGGAGACCCAGTACTTC

j_gene: TRBJ2-5
v_gene: TRBV6-5
abundance: -
d_gene: -
CDR3aa: CASSRLGETQYF
CDR3nt: TGTGCCAGCAGCCGACTCGGGGAGACCCAGTACTTC

j_gene: TRBJ2-3
v_gene: TRBV5-1
abundance: -
d_gene: TRBD1
CDR3aa: CASSPGQVSTDTQYF
CDR3nt: TGCGCCAGCAGCCCGGGACAGGTTAGCACAGATACGCAGTATTTT

j_gene: TRBJ2-2
v_gene: TRBV19
abundance: few
d_gene: -
CDR3aa: CASRGGAGELFF
CDR3nt: TGTGCCAGTAGAGGAGGGGCCGGGGAGCTGTTTTTT

j_gene: TRBJ2-7
v_gene: TRBV5-1
abundance: -
d_gene: TRBD1
CDR3aa: CASSSGTAYEQYF
CDR3nt: TGCGCCAGCAGCTCCGGGACAGCCTACGAGCAGTACTTC

j_gene: TRBJ2-5
v_gene: TRBV11-2
abundance: few
d_gene: -
CDR3aa: CASSGRPGSQETQYF
CDR3nt: TGTGCCAGCAGCGGTCGTCCAGGTTCACAAGAGACCCAGTACTTC